This T cell receptor beta chain was identified in a study of molecular identifiers for immune sequencing clone quantification. Study-level information: Within a replicate experiment, RNA obtained from either about 21,000 or 97,000 naive CD8 cells was divided into five aliquots, and four of those aliquots were then sequenced.

Findings of the study overall: The study found clones above 20 RNA copies held over 98% of effector molecules and under 1% in naive cells.

TCRdb re-analysed the PCR reads in MiXCR, keeping a single row per CDR3 protein. In the table there are about 640,000 distinct CDR3 sequences, about 20% of which are singletons. The sorting of naive CD8 T cells used the CD8+CD4-CCR7+CD45RA+ phenotype. Trimming cost V 0 bases and J 5 bases, with 10 bases left between them. This CDR3 region has 14 residues. Germline CDR1 is LGHDT and CDR2 is YNNKEL (reference sequence). This clonotype was observed at least ten times. Its antigen is currently unknown. This TCR was recovered from a human donor in good health. Some libraries in this study had Jurkat cell RNA spiked in. This chain uses TRBV3-1 with TRBJ1-1; D unclear. Sequenced sample: naive CD8+ T cells from blood, with Jurkat cell RNA spiked in. Indicated subset: FACS-sorted CD8+CD4-CCR7+CD45RA+ naive T cells. The CDR3 sequence is CASSQDQPGTEAFF. For the CDR3, the DNA is TGTGCCAGCAGCCAAGATCAGCCGGGGACTGAAGCTTTCTTT.